This T cell receptor beta chain came from a study of T cell repertoires in cytomegalovirus infection. Across the study: Selected CMV epitopes included recently identified HLA-C-restricted ones as well as well-studied HLA-B-restricted ones. It can be stated that public TCR beta signatures indicated CMV infection as well as a matching HLA type. Study-level results: There were carriers of CMV plus the relevant HLA, and cumulative public TCR beta family frequency identified them. The ex vivo response was dominated by HLA-C-restricted CMV-specific TCR beta clonotypes.

TCRdb itself ran the reads through MiXCR, one entry per CDR3 protein. The table lists around 100,000 distinct CDR3 sequences, roughly 31% of them singletons. Worth noting for this clonotype: The antigen is not known.

The CDR3 totals 15 residues. V lost 6 bases, J lost 0 bases, and 5 bases stayed unmatched. Per the germline V gene, CDR1 is SNHLY and CDR2 is FYNNEI. The V and J genes are TRBV2 and TRBJ1-5; 7 bases agree with TRBD1. This specimen was CD8+ T cells from cultured PBMCs, taken from culture after CMV antigen stimulation. The TCR was taken from a human donor in good health (CMV status not recorded). Some clones in this sample may be carry-over from other donors' samples. The CDR3 DNA reads TGTGCCAGCAGGTCCGGGACAGTTAGCAATCAGCCCCAGCATTTT. This gives the protein CASRSGTVSNQPQHF.